Reported below is one TCR beta chain. The data stem from a study of blood T cell repertoires in COVID-19. Turning to the study itself: Acute-phase and convalescent COVID-19 samples originated in the United States, Italy and Spain. Sources were T cells, B-cell-depleted T cells, or PBMCs; the material itself was cDNA or gDNA.

Authors' data handling: Reference gene primer amplification in the assay estimated nucleated cell counts. Measured with immunoSEQ multiplex PCR; TCRdb has only the in-frame clones, and not every one. V and J calls and clone size follow that table, whereas D and trimming were derived from the DNA. The sample carries about 200,000 clones, 89% recorded once. The CDR3 runs to 15 residues. CDR1 is SEHNR and CDR2 is FQNEAQ in the germline V gene (reference sequence). With 5 bases removed from V and 2 bases from J, the gap between germline ends came to 16 bases. The sequencing input was peripheral blood. The chain uses TRBV7-9 and TRBJ2-7; D is uncertain. The TCR comes from a man in his 60s who had recovered from COVID-19. This CDR3 is CASSQRPLAPYEQYF. The CDR3 coding sequence is TGTGCCAGCAGCCAACGTCCTTTGGCACCCTACGAGCAGTACTTC.